This T cell receptor (beta chain) comes out of a study of OX40 agonist ivuxolimab in advanced cancers. Background on the study: While on treatment, patients had intravenous ivuxolimab at 0.01 to 10 mg/kg every 2 weeks. Patients treated during dose escalation were battling hepatocellular carcinoma, melanoma, renal cell or head and neck cancer.

The method was immunoSEQ multiplex PCR; TCRdb's version includes in-frame clones alone and lacks a portion of them. Of fewer than 55,000 clones listed, roughly 84% are singletons. Study-wide points: The 0.1-3.0 mg/kg partial responders had among the lowest clonal expansion.

Autoimmune disease history or systemic immunosuppression meant exclusion. This CDR3 is 14 amino acids long. The junction had 2 bases not matched to a gene; V was cut back by 2 bases and J by 2 bases. Germline CDR1 reads SGHRS; CDR2 reads YFSETQ. The count of this clone is one. Its target is unknown. The genes are TRBV5-1 and TRBJ2-7, with 9 bases matching TRBD1. The sample consisted of CD4+ or CD8+ T cells sorted from blood, taken in a trial of the OX40 agonist ivuxolimab. This TCR derives from an adult with an advanced solid tumor such as melanoma, head and neck, liver or kidney cancer. This CDR3 reads CASSFRDRAYEQYF. CDR3 coding DNA: TGCGCCAGCAGCTTCCGGGACAGGGCCTACGAGCAGTACTTC.